The rows below give T cell receptor beta chains drawn from one sample of a study of tissue T cells after allogeneic stem cell transplantation. Generated by immunoSEQ multiplex PCR, the TCRdb table keeps only in-frame clones and is missing some. The table records a few hundred clones, 58% of them present only once. Sequencing was performed on lymph node tissue, taken at autopsy. All receptors derive from a female patient aged 40-69 years with steroid-refractory graft-versus-host disease after an allogeneic stem cell transplant. Some T cells may be provided by the graft donor. Both conserved end residues are part of each CDR3. Each record gives: J gene, D gene, clone size, V gene, CDR3 protein, CDR3 DNA. A D gene is named only where the DNA matches it firmly. Size is omitted from some rows. Given values are once, few, many or a class for expanded clones.

TRBJ2-7 | TRBD2 | - | TRBV16 | CASSRSGGSYEQYF | TGTGCCAGCAGCCGTAGCGGGGGTTCGTACGAGCAGTACTTC
TRBJ2-3 | TRBD2 | - | TRBV5-1 | CASSVLSGGTDTQYF | TGCGCCAGCAGCGTTCTAAGCGGGGGGACAGATACGCAGTATTTT
TRBJ2-5 | TRBD2 | few | TRBV7-9 | CASSFTSGTKTQYF | TGTGCCAGCAGCTTCACTAGCGGGACCAAGACCCAGTACTTC
TRBJ1-4 | - | - | TRBV18 | CASSPGRSNEKLFF | TGTGCCAGCTCACCAGGCAGATCTAATGAAAAACTGTTTTTT
TRBJ1-2 | - | - | TRBV7-9 | CASSPGGDGYTF | TGTGCCAGCAGCCCCGGGGGGGATGGCTACACCTTC
TRBJ1-1 | - | large | TRBV7-9 | CASSTQGKDEAFF | TGTGCCAGCAGCACACAGGGTAAGGATGAAGCTTTCTTT
TRBJ1-1 | TRBD1 | - | TRBV4-2 | CASSHGQGIANTEAFF | TGTGCCAGCAGCCATGGACAGGGGATCGCGAACACTGAAGCTTTCTTT
TRBJ2-5 | - | - | TRBV25-1 | CASSDWSSSETQYF | TGTGCCAGCAGTGACTGGTCCAGCTCCGAGACCCAGTACTTC
TRBJ1-4 | - | - | TRBV6-2/TRBV6-3 | CASSSSSGGREKLFF | TGTGCCAGCAGCTCCTCATCGGGGGGCAGGGAAAAACTGTTTTTT
TRBJ2-5 | - | - | TRBV5-1 | CASSLGTWGETQYF | TGCGCCAGCAGCTTGGGGACTTGGGGTGAGACCCAGTACTTC
TRBJ2-1 | - | - | TRBV12-3/TRBV12-4 | CASSLSGDEQFF | TGTGCCAGCAGTTTAAGTGGTGATGAGCAGTTCTTC
TRBJ2-1 | TRBD2 | - | TRBV10-3 | CAISGRGVYNEQFF | TGTGCCATCAGTGGGCGGGGGGTCTACAATGAGCAGTTCTTC
TRBJ1-1 | - | - | TRBV4-1 | CASSQDGEGNTEAFF | TGCGCCAGCAGCCAAGATGGGGAGGGGAACACTGAAGCTTTCTTT
TRBJ2-7 | - | - | TRBV4-3 | CASSQRGAVTGLRDEQYF | TGCGCCAGCAGCCAGAGGGGGGCTGTGACAGGGTTAAGGGACGAGCAGTACTTC
TRBJ1-2 | TRBD1 | few | TRBV24-1 | CATSAWEGQIHGYTF | TGTGCCACCAGTGCCTGGGAGGGACAGATCCATGGCTACACCTTC
TRBJ1-2 | - | - | TRBV30 | CAWSEGGYGYTF | TGTGCCTGGAGTGAGGGGGGCTATGGCTACACCTTC
TRBJ2-7 | - | hyperexpanded | TRBV3-1/TRBV3-2 | CASSQWTEQYF | TGTGCCAGCAGCCAATGGACCGAGCAGTACTTC
TRBJ2-2 | - | - | TRBV5-1 | CASSSSFTGELFF | TGCGCCAGCAGTTCCAGCTTCACCGGGGAGCTGTTTTTT
TRBJ2-7 | - | - | TRBV5-1 | CASSRTGELYEQYF | TGCGCCAGCAGCCGGACGGGGGAATTGTACGAGCAGTACTTC
TRBJ1-1 | - | once | TRBV25-1 | CASSEQGIEAFF | TGTGCCAGCAGTGAACAGGGGATTGAAGCTTTCTTT
TRBJ1-2 | - | - | TRBV6-2/TRBV6-3 | CASSLGHYGYTF | TGTGCCAGCAGTTTGGGCCACTATGGCTACACCTTC
TRBJ2-2 | - | - | TRBV28 | CASSLFGELFF | TGTGCCAGCAGTTTATTCGGGGAGCTGTTTTTT
TRBJ1-4 | TRBD1 | - | TRBV19 | CASSTSGTGEKLFF | TGTGCCAGTAGTACCTCCGGGACAGGTGAAAAACTGTTTTTT
TRBJ1-1 | - | - | TRBV6-5 | CASSYSGRTEAFF | TGTGCCAGCAGTTACAGCGGGAGGACTGAAGCTTTCTTT
TRBJ1-1 | - | few | TRBV28 | CASSSRDGSILGEAFF | TGTGCCAGCAGTTCCCGGGACGGGTCGATTTTAGGTGAAGCTTTCTTT
TRBJ1-2 | - | few | TRBV29-1 | CSVKQGPGYGYTF | TGCAGCGTAAAACAGGGCCCTGGCTATGGCTACACCTTC
TRBJ2-2 | - | - | TRBV4-1 | CASSLSESNTGELFF | TGCGCCAGCAGCCTGTCAGAATCGAACACCGGGGAGCTGTTTTTT
TRBJ1-2 | - | - | TRBV12-3/TRBV12-4 | CASSLRVYYGYTF | TGTGCCAGCAGTTTACGGGTTTACTATGGCTACACCTTC
TRBJ1-2 | - | - | TRBV4-1 | CASSQVGGGYTF | TGCGCCAGCAGCCAAGTCGGAGGTGGCTACACCTTC
TRBJ1-4 | - | - | TRBV7-6 | CASSLGSGGANNEKLFF | TGTGCCAGCAGCTTAGGCTCGGGGGGCGCAAATAATGAAAAACTGTTTTTT
TRBJ2-2 | TRBD2 | few | TRBV20-1 | CSASKASGRAGELFF | TGCAGTGCTAGTAAAGCTAGCGGGAGGGCCGGGGAGCTGTTTTTT
TRBJ1-4 | - | - | TRBV5-6 | CASSLFFDRDEKLFF | TGTGCCAGCAGCTTGTTTTTCGACAGAGATGAAAAACTGTTTTTT
TRBJ1-6 | - | - | TRBV2 | CASRPTAFNSPLHF | TGTGCCAGCAGGCCCACAGCGTTTAATTCACCCCTCCACTTT
TRBJ2-4 | - | large | TRBV11-2 | CASSLVGSGTKNIQYF | TGTGCCAGCAGCTTAGTGGGTAGCGGTACCAAAAACATTCAGTACTTC
TRBJ2-7 | - | large | TRBV4-1 | CASSQDPSGRAYEQYF | TGCGCCAGCAGCCAAGATCCTTCCGGCAGAGCCTACGAGCAGTACTTC
TRBJ1-1 | - | - | TRBV6-2/TRBV6-3 | CASSGDMNTEAFF | TGTGCCAGCAGCGGAGATATGAACACTGAAGCTTTCTTT
TRBJ1-1 | - | few | TRBV4-3 | CASSSRFGRNTEAFF | TGCGCCAGCAGCTCAAGATTCGGGAGGAACACTGAAGCTTTCTTT
TRBJ1-4 | TRBD1 | - | TRBV4-2 | CASGRQGREKLFF | TGTGCCAGCGGGCGACAGGGCCGTGAAAAACTGTTTTTT
TRBJ2-2 | - | - | TRBV9 | CASSVDLSIPGELFF | TGTGCCAGCAGCGTAGATCTTAGTATCCCCGGGGAGCTGTTTTTT
TRBJ2-5 | TRBD2 | - | TRBV28 | CASSTTPRGVQETQYF | TGTGCCAGCAGTACAACCCCCCGGGGGGTCCAAGAGACCCAGTACTTC
TRBJ2-7 | - | - | TRBV5-1 | CASSLIGLEAYEQYF | TGCGCCAGCAGCTTGATCGGTCTAGAAGCCTACGAGCAGTACTTC
TRBJ2-1 | - | - | TRBV7-9 | CASSLAGRGYEQFF | TGTGCCAGCAGCTTAGCGGGAAGGGGCTATGAGCAGTTCTTC
TRBJ2-2 | TRBD2 | - | TRBV10-3 | CAISESLAGETGELFF | TGTGCCATCAGTGAGTCGCTAGCGGGAGAAACCGGGGAGCTGTTTTTT
TRBJ2-1 | - | - | TRBV3-1/TRBV3-2 | CASSPPRPFPFHNEQFF | TGTGCCAGCAGCCCGCCGCGTCCATTTCCATTCCACAATGAGCAGTTCTTC
TRBJ1-1 | - | - | TRBV3-1/TRBV3-2 | CASSPRTVFTEAFF | TGTGCCAGCAGCCCCCGGACGGTTTTTACTGAAGCTTTCTTT
TRBJ1-3 | - | - | TRBV23-1 | CASSQGTGSGNTIYF | TGCGCCAGCAGTCAAGGGACCGGCTCTGGAAACACCATATATTTT
TRBJ1-2 | - | - | TRBV4-1 | CASSQGWINYGYTF | TGCGCCAGCAGCCAGGGTTGGATAAACTATGGCTACACCTTC
TRBJ1-3 | - | - | TRBV7-9 | CASGIVHRNTIYF | TGTGCCAGCGGGATCGTCCATCGAAACACCATATATTTT